This TCR beta chain derives from a study of Ad26.COV2.S vaccination and SARS-CoV-2 variants. V shed 8 bases and J shed 7 bases, with 9 bases lying between them. Germline V lookup: CDR1 MDHEN, CDR2 SYDVKM. The CDR3 contains 11 residues. Assay used: immunoSEQ multiplex PCR; TCRdb lists only in-frame clones, some missing. The sample contains more than 300,000 clones, about 88% of which appear only once. Described treatment: over 15 received Ad26.COV2.S at low or high dose, single or two shots; a few received placebo; per-sample allocation not given. Sampling happened 63 days after the first vaccine or placebo injection.

This clonotype originated in a person between 18 and 65 years old who received the Ad26.COV2.S COVID-19 vaccine or a placebo. Sequencing used peripheral blood, obtained in a trial of Ad26.COV2.S vaccine versus placebo. The J gene is TRBJ1-3, the V gene TRBV28, with D possibly being TRBD1 (5 bases). CDR3: CASDRGNTIYF. The CDR3 bases are TGTGCCAGCGATAGGGGTAACACCATATATTTT.